This T cell receptor beta chain was obtained from a study of Ad26.COV2.S vaccination and SARS-CoV-2 variants. Sample treatment: over 15 received Ad26.COV2.S at low or high dose, single or two shots; roughly 5 received placebo; per-sample allocation not given. The investigators took samples on day 63 after the first vaccine or placebo injection. There are 16 residues in the CDR3. Germline-derived CDR1 and CDR2 are GTSNPN and SVGIG (reference sequence). The germline V and J ends were trimmed by 1 base and 0 bases, with 16 bases remaining between them. Profiled with immunoSEQ multiplex PCR; TCRdb holds only in-frame clones, not every one. The sample has approximately 300,000 clones; roughly 86% are singletons.

The chain carries TRBV30 and TRBJ2-7, with D perhaps assigned TRBD1 or TRBD2 (6 bases each). This sequence originates from a person aged 18-65 years who received the Ad26.COV2.S COVID-19 vaccine or a placebo. The source material was peripheral blood, sampled in a trial of Ad26.COV2.S vaccine versus placebo. The CDR3 here is CAWSEPGAKPSYEQYF. The CDR3 DNA is TGTGCCTGGAGTGAGCCGGGGGCAAAACCCTCCTACGAGCAGTACTTC.